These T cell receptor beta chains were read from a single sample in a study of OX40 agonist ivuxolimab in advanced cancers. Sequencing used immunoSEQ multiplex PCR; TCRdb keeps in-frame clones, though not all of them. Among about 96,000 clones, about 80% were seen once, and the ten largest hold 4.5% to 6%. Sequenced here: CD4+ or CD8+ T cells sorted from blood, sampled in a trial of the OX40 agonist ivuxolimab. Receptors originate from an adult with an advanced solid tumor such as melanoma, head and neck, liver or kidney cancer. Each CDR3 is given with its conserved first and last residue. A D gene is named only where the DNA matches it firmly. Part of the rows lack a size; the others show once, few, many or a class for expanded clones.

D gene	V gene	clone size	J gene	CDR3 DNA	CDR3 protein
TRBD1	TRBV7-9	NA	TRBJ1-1	TGTGCCAGCAGCTTAGAAGGGCAGGGGGCCGCTTTCTTT	CASSLEGQGAAFF
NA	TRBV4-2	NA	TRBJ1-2	TGTGCCAGCAGCCCCCAGGGACCGATAAACTATGGCTACACCTTC	CASSPQGPINYGYTF
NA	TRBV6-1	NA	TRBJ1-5	TGTGCCAGCAGTGAAAGTTTCGGGGACTACCGTCGCTTT	CASSESFGDYRRF
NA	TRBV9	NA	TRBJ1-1	TGTGCCAGCAGCGTAGCATGGGGGTCCACTGAAGCTTTCTTT	CASSVAWGSTEAFF
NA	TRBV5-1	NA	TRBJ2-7	TGCGCCAGCAGCTTGGTGTCCCTTTCCTACGAGCAGTACTTC	CASSLVSLSYEQYF
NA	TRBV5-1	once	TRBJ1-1	TGCGCCAGCAAGTTTCAAGGGGCCGGTACTGAAGCTTTCTTT	CASKFQGAGTEAFF
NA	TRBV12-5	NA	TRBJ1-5	TGTGCTAGTGGTTTGGCTTCTCTGGGGGGAGGCAATCAGCCCCAGCATTTT	CASGLASLGGGNQPQHF
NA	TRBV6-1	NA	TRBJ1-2	TGTGCCAGCAGTGAAAACCGAGCAGGCTATGGCTACACCTTC	CASSENRAGYGYTF
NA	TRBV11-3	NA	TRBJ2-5	TGTGCCAGCAGCTTGCAGGGAGAAGAGACCCAGTACTTC	CASSLQGEETQYF
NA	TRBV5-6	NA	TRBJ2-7	TGTGCCAGCAGCTTGGGGTACGCTAGCGTCCACTACGAGCAGTACTTC	CASSLGYASVHYEQYF
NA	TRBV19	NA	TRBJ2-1	TGTGCCAGTAGTATAGCGGACAATGAGCAGTTCTTC	CASSIADNEQFF
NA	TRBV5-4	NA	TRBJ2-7	TGTGCCAGCAGCTTCACAGGGGGGGTGGACGAGCAGTACTTC	CASSFTGGVDEQYF
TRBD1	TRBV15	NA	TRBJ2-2	TGTGCCACCAGCAGCCTCCCGGGACAGGGGGGGTCCGGGGAGCTGTTTTTT	CATSSLPGQGGSGELFF
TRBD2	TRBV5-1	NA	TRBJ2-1	TGCGCCAGCACCGGGACTAGCGGGAGACTTTTTGAGCAGTTCTTC	CASTGTSGRLFEQFF
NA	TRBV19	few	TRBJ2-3	TGTGCCAGTAGTCCCCAGGGAGGTACGCAGTATTTT	CASSPQGGTQYF
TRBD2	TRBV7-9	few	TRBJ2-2	TGTGCCAGCAGCCCGGGACTAGCGGGAGCAACCGGGGAGCTGTTTTTT	CASSPGLAGATGELFF
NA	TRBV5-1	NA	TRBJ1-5	TGCGCCAGCACCCAAGACGGGAGCCCTAATCAGCCCCAGCATTTT	CASTQDGSPNQPQHF
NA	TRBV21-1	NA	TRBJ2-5	TGTGCCAGCAGCCGATGGGGCGGCAAAGAGACCCAGTACTTC	CASSRWGGKETQYF
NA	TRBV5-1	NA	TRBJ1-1	TGCGCCAGCAGGTTCGGACAGAACACTGAAGCTTTCTTT	CASRFGQNTEAFF
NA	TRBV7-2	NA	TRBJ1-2	TGTGCCAGCAGCTTAGGGTGGGGGGCGAACTATGGCTACACCTTC	CASSLGWGANYGYTF
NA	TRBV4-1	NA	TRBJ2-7	TGCGCCAGCAGCCTGAACGGACAAATCTACGAGCAGTACTTC	CASSLNGQIYEQYF
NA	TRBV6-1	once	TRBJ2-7	TGTGCCAGCAGTGAAGGTACAGTGGCAAGGGGTGGCGAGCAGTACTTC	CASSEGTVARGGEQYF
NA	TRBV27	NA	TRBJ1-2	TGTGCCAGCAGTTTGCAGCCGGGACGGATCTATGGCTACACCTTC	CASSLQPGRIYGYTF
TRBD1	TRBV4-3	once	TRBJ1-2	TGCGCCAGCAGCTTCGGGACAGCCTATGGCTACACCTTC	CASSFGTAYGYTF
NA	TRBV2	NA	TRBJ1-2	TGTGCCAGCAGCTACAGGGCATTGGACTATGGCTACACCTTC	CASSYRALDYGYTF
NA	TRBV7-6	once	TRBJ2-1	TGTGCCAGCAGCTTCCCTCTCGGGGAGCAGTTCTTC	CASSFPLGEQFF
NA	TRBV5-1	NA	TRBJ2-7	TGCGCCAGCCCCTGGGTCCCCTCTAGCGCCTCCTACGAGCAGTACTTC	CASPWVPSSASYEQYF
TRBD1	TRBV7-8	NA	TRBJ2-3	TGTGCCAGCAGCTTAACCCGATGGGGACAGGACACGCAGTATTTT	CASSLTRWGQDTQYF
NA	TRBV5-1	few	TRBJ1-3	TGCGCCAGCAGCTTGGCTGGCCCGGGGACCTCTGGAAACACCATATATTTT	CASSLAGPGTSGNTIYF
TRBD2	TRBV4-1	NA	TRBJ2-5	TGCGCCAGCAGTTTAGCGGGCAGCCAAGAGACCCAGTACTTC	CASSLAGSQETQYF
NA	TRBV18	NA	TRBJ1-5	TGTGCCAGCTCACCTGGGGACGGAATCAATCAGCCCCAGCATTTT	CASSPGDGINQPQHF
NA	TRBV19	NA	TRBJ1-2	TGTGCCAGTAGTATAGGCCAGACCGGGGCCTATGGCTACACCTTC	CASSIGQTGAYGYTF
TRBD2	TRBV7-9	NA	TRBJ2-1	TGTGCCAGCAGCTCAGCGGGGAGCTCCTACAATGAGCAGTTCTTC	CASSSAGSSYNEQFF
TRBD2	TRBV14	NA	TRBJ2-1	TGTGCCAGCAGCCAAGATCTGGGAAGGACTAGCGGGAGTCCCCCTAACAATGAGCAGTTCTTC	CASSQDLGRTSGSPPNNEQFF
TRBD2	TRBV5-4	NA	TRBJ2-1	TGTGCCAGCAGCCAGGTAGGACTAGCAACGAATGAGCAGTTCTTC	CASSQVGLATNEQFF
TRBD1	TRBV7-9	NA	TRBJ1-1	TGTGCCAGCAGCTTAGAGGGGACAGGTCGGGGCACTGAAGCTTTCTTT	CASSLEGTGRGTEAFF
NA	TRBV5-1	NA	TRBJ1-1	TGCGCCAGCAGCTCGACCGGGACCCAGATTATGAACACTGAAGCTTTCTTT	CASSSTGTQIMNTEAFF
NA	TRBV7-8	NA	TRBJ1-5	TGTGCCAGCAGCTTAGATACGCAGCCCCAGCATTTT	CASSLDTQPQHF
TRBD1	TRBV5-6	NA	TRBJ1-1	TGTGCCAGCAGCGGCGGGGACAGGGGCACTGAAGCTTTCTTT	CASSGGDRGTEAFF
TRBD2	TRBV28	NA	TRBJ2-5	TGTGCCAGCAGCCCCACTAGCGGGAGGGGGGAGACCCAGTACTTC	CASSPTSGRGETQYF
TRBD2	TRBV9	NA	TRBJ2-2	TGTGCCAGCAGCGTGGGGGTCCGTCCCGGCGGGAGTGGAACCGGGGAGCTGTTTTTT	CASSVGVRPGGSGTGELFF
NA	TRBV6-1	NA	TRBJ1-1	TGTGCCAGCCGGACGCAAACTAACACTGAAGCTTTCTTT	CASRTQTNTEAFF